The rows below give T cell receptor beta chains drawn from one sample of a study of cytomegalovirus exposure and HLA in healthy donors. Produced via immunoSEQ multiplex PCR; TCRdb's table is partial and in-frame only. The sample has roughly 190,000 clones, around 82% seen once. The sequencing sample was made of PBMCs. These receptors were taken from a man aged 40-49 years in good health and CMV-seropositive. The CDR3 runs from the conserved cysteine through the conserved F or W. Some rows have no size entry. The others give once, few or many, or a class for an expanded clone.

CASSIGNSPYQETQYF	NA	16	TRBJ2-5	TRBV19
CASNRQGAGGYTF	once	13	TRBJ1-2	TRBV6-5
CASSFETSGRHHAKNSQYF	few	19	TRBJ2-4	TRBV5-1
CASSLTSASYNEQFF	NA	15	TRBJ2-1	TRBV5-1
CASSQRGTGEFGSPLHF	NA	17	TRBJ1-6	TRBV5-1
CASGLVPVPGELFF	NA	14	TRBJ2-2	TRBV12-5
CASSTPDPGTRFSDEQFF	few	18	TRBJ2-1	TRBV9
CSTRGGLAGSGELFF	NA	15	TRBJ2-2	TRBV29-1
CASSLTKYNEQFF	NA	13	TRBJ2-1	TRBV27
CSSSLGGTGVGNQPQHF	NA	17	TRBJ1-5	TRBV7-9
CASSLQQGFAAKNIQYF	NA	17	TRBJ2-4	TRBV27
CSVRRQGGVEQYF	NA	13	TRBJ2-7	TRBV29-1
CAISESGVNTEAFF	few	14	TRBJ1-1	TRBV10-3
CASSHPQGNYGYTF	NA	14	TRBJ1-2	TRBV4-2
CASSMTGGGKTEAFF	NA	15	TRBJ1-1	TRBV27
CASSGGQKETQYF	NA	13	TRBJ2-5	TRBV5-4
CASSSGQGSGNTIYF	NA	15	TRBJ1-3	TRBV5-1
CASSPMQETQYF	NA	12	TRBJ2-5	TRBV18
CASSPIERDSYEQYF	NA	15	TRBJ2-7	TRBV7-2
CSVDRGRNEQFF	NA	12	TRBJ2-1	TRBV29-1
CASSLAGSGRGEFF	NA	14	TRBJ2-1	TRBV5-4
CASSANRGNEQFF	NA	13	TRBJ2-1	TRBV9
CAWGQENTEAFF	NA	12	TRBJ1-1	TRBV30
CASRSGTGINNEQFF	NA	15	TRBJ2-1	TRBV6-1
CASSQVGRQVLDTQYF	few	16	TRBJ2-3	TRBV4-1
CASSLRRDTQYF	NA	12	TRBJ2-3	TRBV13
CASSLSIQGYSEAFF	once	15	TRBJ1-1	TRBV11-2
CASTEDGTVYTEAFF	NA	15	TRBJ1-1	TRBV6-1
CATSGQGGGLAVTGQETQYF	NA	20	TRBJ2-5	TRBV15